This section outlines one T cell receptor beta chain sequence together with its context. The V gene's germline CDR1 is SNHLY and CDR2 FYNNEI. There are 13 residues in the CDR3. V was shortened by 4 bases and J by 8 bases, with 11 bases between the two germline ends. Authors' data handling: How many nucleated cells were present was estimated from reference gene primer amplification. Measured with immunoSEQ multiplex PCR; TCRdb has only the in-frame clones, and not every one. V, J and clone size are taken as reported in that table, and D and trimming were inferred from the DNA itself. Of hundreds of thousands of clones in the sample, about nine tenths are singletons; the top ten hold about 8.4%. The sample is drawn from a study of blood T cell repertoires in COVID-19. Study context: T cells, B-cell-depleted T cells, or PBMCs provided the cDNA or gDNA that served as material.

Participant ages covered roughly 18 to 89 years across some 25 US areas. Symptom resolution, clearance, or two negative PCRs marked donors in Cohort 3 as recovered. The V gene is TRBV2, the J gene TRBJ1-4, with TRBD1 as a possible D gene (6 bases). The sample was PBMCs or T cells enriched from blood (not recorded which). The origin of this receptor is a woman in her 30s who had recovered from COVID-19. The CDR3 sequence is CASSVQGLEKLFF. The CDR3 coding sequence is TGTGCCAGCAGTGTTCAGGGGTTAGAAAAACTGTTTTTT.